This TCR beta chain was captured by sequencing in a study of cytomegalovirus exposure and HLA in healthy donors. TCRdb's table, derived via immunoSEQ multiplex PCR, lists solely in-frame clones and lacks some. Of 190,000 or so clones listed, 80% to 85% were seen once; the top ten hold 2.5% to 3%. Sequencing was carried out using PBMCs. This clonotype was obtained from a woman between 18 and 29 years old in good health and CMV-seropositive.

CDR3 protein: CASGEGSRGDTQYF. Here the CDR3 DNA reads TGCGCCAGCGGCGAGGGTAGCCGTGGCGATACGCAGTATTTT. The chain recombines TRBV5-1 with TRBJ2-3; a weak D match, TRBD2 (5 bases). The CDR3 loop spans 14 amino acids. Germline assignment: CDR1 SGHRS and CDR2 YFSETQ. Between the trimmed V and J ends, which lost 7 bases and 6 bases, there was a span of 18 bases.